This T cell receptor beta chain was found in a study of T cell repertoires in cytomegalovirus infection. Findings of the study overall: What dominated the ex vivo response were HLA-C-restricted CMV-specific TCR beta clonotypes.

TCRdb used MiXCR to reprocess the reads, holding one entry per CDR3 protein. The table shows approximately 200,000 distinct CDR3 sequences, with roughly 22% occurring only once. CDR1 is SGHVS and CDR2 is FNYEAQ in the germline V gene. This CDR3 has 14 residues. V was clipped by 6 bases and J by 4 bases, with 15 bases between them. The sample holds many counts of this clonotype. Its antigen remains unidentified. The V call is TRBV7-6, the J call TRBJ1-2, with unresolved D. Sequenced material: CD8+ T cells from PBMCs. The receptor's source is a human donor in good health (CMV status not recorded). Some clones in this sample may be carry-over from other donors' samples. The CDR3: CASSPTDGGYGYTF. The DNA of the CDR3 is TGTGCCAGCAGTCCCACAGACGGTGGCTATGGCTACACCTTC.